Shown below are 12 T cell receptor beta chains from a single sample sequenced in a study of early T cells in non-severe SARS-CoV-2 infection. One entry per CDR3 protein, called by TCRdb with MiXCR from the 5' RACE reads. The sample has 36,000 or so distinct CDR3 sequences, 3.5% to 5% seen once. Specimen: whole blood. These receptors were taken from an adult who was a healthcare worker with PCR-confirmed SARS-CoV-2 infection or an uninfected control (not recorded which).

This clonotype was observed many times. The chain employs TRBV5-1 and TRBJ2-3; 14 bases are a match to TRBD2. Per germline, CDR1 SGHRS and CDR2 YFSETQ. V dropped 4 bases and J dropped 5; count of bases not matched to a gene: 3. The length of the CDR3 is 15 residues. The CDR3 nucleotides are TGCGCCAGCAGCCCAGGACTAGCGGGAGGAGATACGCAGTATTTT. Translated, it gives CASSPGLAGGDTQYF.

This clonotype was observed a handful of times. The genes are TRBV3-1 and TRBJ2-3; D uncertain. CDR1 LGHDT and CDR2 YNNKEL come from the germline V gene (reference sequence). CDR3 length: 15 amino acids. V was trimmed by 1 base and J by 2 bases, leaving 10 bases between them. The CDR3: CASSQGTAPTDTQYF. CDR3 DNA: TGTGCCAGCAGCCAAGGGACGGCCCCCACAGATACGCAGTATTTT.

This clonotype was recorded many times. The V gene is TRBV7-3, the J gene TRBJ2-1, with 9 nucleotides matching TRBD2. Trimming took 2 bases from V and 3 from J; bases not matched to a gene: 17. Germline CDR1 and CDR2: SGHTA and FQGTGA. The CDR3 loop spans 20 amino acids. CDR3 nucleotides: TGTGCCAGCAGCTTATCAGGTCTAAAACTAGCGGGCCTAGACTACAATGAGCAGTTCTTC. Protein: CASSLSGLKLAGLDYNEQFF.

There are many counts of this clonotype. The V gene is TRBV27, the J gene TRBJ2-7, with 9 bases that match TRBD1. After removal of 4 bases from V and 2 bases from J, the junction contained 3 bases not matched to a gene. The germline CDR1 and CDR2 sequences are MNHEY and SMNVEV (reference sequence). The CDR3 runs to 14 residues. The CDR3 sequence: CASSWGDRAYEQYF. Written as DNA, the CDR3 is TGTGCCAGCAGTTGGGGGGACAGGGCCTACGAGCAGTACTTC.

This clonotype was counted many times. This sequence joins TRBV15 and TRBJ2-2; TRBD2 agrees at 9 bases. CDR3 length equals 17 residues. CDR1 is LNHNV, CDR2 YYDKDF, per germline (reference sequence). J lost 5 bases, V lost 3 bases, and 10 bases had no gene match. CDR3 DNA sequence: TGTGCCACCAGCAGTAGACGGGCTAGCGGGGAAACCGGGGAGCTGTTTTTT. Protein sequence: CATSSRRASGETGELFF.

The genes are TRBV11-3 and TRBJ2-2; TRBD1 is a possible D gene (6 bases). Per the germline V gene, CDR1 is SGHNT and CDR2 is YENEEA. CDR3 length: 15 residues. V lost 1 base and J lost 2, with 8 bases in between. The CDR3 reads CASSLGTDNTGELFF. CDR3 nucleotides: TGTGCCAGCAGCTTAGGGACAGACAACACCGGGGAGCTGTTTTTT.

The CDR3 sequence: CASSQAMSSGHNEQFF. The CDR3 coding sequence is TGTGCCAGCAGCCAAGCAATGTCTAGCGGACACAATGAGCAGTTCTTC. J is TRBJ2-1 and V is TRBV4-2, with 7 bases identical to TRBD2. V shed 1 base, J shed 5 bases, and the junction held 8 bases outside the gene matches. Looked up from germline, CDR1 is LGHNA and CDR2 is YNFKEQ. The CDR3 extends over 16 amino acids.

This clonotype showed up many times. In DNA, the CDR3 is TGTGCCAGCAGTGAGGTTGGCCCGGGGGTCGGAGAGACCCAGTACTTC. It codes for CASSEVGPGVGETQYF. J is TRBJ2-5 and V is TRBV6-1, with a weak D call TRBD2 (6 bases). The ends were cut back, 3 bases at V and 4 bases at J, with 18 bases in the middle. The CDR3 has 16 residues. From germline, CDR1 is MNHNS and CDR2 SASEGT.

This clonotype showed up many times. This chain links TRBV7-6 with TRBJ2-1; tentatively, D is TRBD2 (5 bases). The V gene's germline CDR1 is SGHVS and CDR2 FNYEAQ. CDR3 size: 14 residues. Trimming shortened V by 5 bases and J by 5 bases, and 13 bases separated the two germline ends. The CDR3 DNA reads TGTGCCAGCAGCCGGGTTAGCGCTAACAATGAGCAGTTCTTC. This translates into CASSRVSANNEQFF.

The chain joins TRBV29-1 to TRBJ2-1, with D possibly called TRBD1 or TRBD2 (5 bases each). Trimming removed 3 bases from V and 7 bases from J, with 7 bases in between. Germline CDR1 is SQVTM and CDR2 is ANQGSEA. The CDR3 has 11 residues. Written as DNA, the CDR3 is TGCAGCGTTGAGTGGGGGAATGAGCAGTTCTTC. It is translated as CSVEWGNEQFF.

This clonotype was recorded at least ten times. In DNA, the CDR3 is TGTGCCATCAGCCGAGGGCCCGGGGTATCTGGGGCCAACGTCCTGACTTTC. Translating gives CAISRGPGVSGANVLTF. The chain is built from TRBV10-3 and TRBJ2-6; possible D gene TRBD2, 5 bases. CDR1 is ENHRY, CDR2 SYGVKD, per germline. CDR3 length: 17 residues. V lost 6 bases and J lost 1, with 16 bases in between.

This clonotype occurred many times. The rearrangement links TRBV5-1 to TRBJ2-7; the D is unclear. Trimming pared 0 bases from V and 2 bases from J, leaving 9 bases between. CDR3 length: 14 amino acids. Looked up from germline, CDR1 is SGHRS and CDR2 is YFSETQ. The CDR3 coding sequence is TGCGCCAGCAGCTTGGCTAGTCCTCCCTACGAGCAGTACTTC. It encodes CASSLASPPYEQYF.